This T cell receptor (beta chain) was sequenced for a study of cytomegalovirus exposure and HLA in healthy donors. Study as a whole: The 120 or so validation repertoires were reported in a later analysis to have been generated on the same platform as the roughly 700 first-cohort repertoires. Study-wide findings and caveats: Using the classifier, cytomegalovirus status was reportedly diagnosed with high specificity and sensitivity. Most observed TCR sequences were rare, whereas some public TCRs were detected in many donors. The study listed approximately 160 cytomegalovirus-associated TCR beta chains.

Generated by immunoSEQ multiplex PCR, the TCRdb table keeps only in-frame clones and is missing some. The repertoire includes about 200,000 clones, 65% to 90% of them detected once, and around 15% sits in the top ten. Of note for this clone: Antigen: not known.

The receptor's source is a woman in her twenties or thirties in good health and CMV-seropositive. The specimen was PBMCs.

The CDR3 coding sequence is TGTGCCAGCAGTCAGGGGTCCCCAAACACCGGGGAGCTGTTTTTT. It codes for CASSQGSPNTGELFF. The V gene is TRBV11-1, the J gene TRBJ2-2, with D possibly matching TRBD1 (6 bases). Germline V gene data show CDR1 as SGHAT and CDR2 as FQDESV (reference sequence). V gave up 6 bases and J gave up 2 bases, with 13 bases separating them. The CDR3 runs to 15 residues. Drawing the rest from reference TRBV11-1 and TRBJ2-2, the complete variable domain is EAEVAQSPRYKITEKSQAVAFWCDPISGHATLYWYRQILGQGPELLVQFQDESVVDDSQLPKDRFSAERLKGVDSTLKIQPAELGDSAMYLCASSQGSPNTGELFFGEGSRLTVL.